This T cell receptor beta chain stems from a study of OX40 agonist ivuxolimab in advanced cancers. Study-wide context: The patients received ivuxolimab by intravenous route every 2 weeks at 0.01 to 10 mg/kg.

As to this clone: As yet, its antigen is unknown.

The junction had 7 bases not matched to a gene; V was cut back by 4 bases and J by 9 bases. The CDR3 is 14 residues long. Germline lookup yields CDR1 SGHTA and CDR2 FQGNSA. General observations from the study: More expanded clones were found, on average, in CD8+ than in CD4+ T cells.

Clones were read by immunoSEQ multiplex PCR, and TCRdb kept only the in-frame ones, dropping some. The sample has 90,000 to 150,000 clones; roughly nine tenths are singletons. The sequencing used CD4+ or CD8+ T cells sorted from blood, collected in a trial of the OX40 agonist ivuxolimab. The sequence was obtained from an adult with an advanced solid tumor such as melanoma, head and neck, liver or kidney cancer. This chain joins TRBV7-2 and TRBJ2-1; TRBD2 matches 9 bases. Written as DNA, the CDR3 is TGTGCCAGCAGCTCGGGACTAGCACGGAGTGAGCAGTTCTTC. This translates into CASSSGLARSEQFF.